This TCR beta chain was found in a study of T cells after posttransplantation cyclophosphamide. Study-level points and caveats: Later post-transplant blood repertoires were often dominated by donor CD8+ memory clones. TRB overlap between skin or GI tissue T cells and blood was limited.

Sequencing used immunoSEQ multiplex PCR; TCRdb keeps in-frame clones, though not all of them. The sample gives around 17,000 clones, about three quarters of which show up once; approximately 29% is in the top ten. This clone was seen a single time. The target antigen is unknown. Treatment was busulfan-fludarabine conditioning, a marrow graft, and cyclophosphamide on days +3 and +4. V lost 6 bases, J lost 1 base, and 9 bases stayed unmatched. The CDR3 length is 16 residues. Germline values: CDR1 SGHVS, CDR2 FQNEAQ. This receptor was obtained from a female patient aged 40 to 50 who received an allogeneic stem cell transplant from a related donor, was CMV-positive, and had no GVHD. Some T cells here may be from the graft donor. The material was CD8+ T cells sorted from PBMCs, obtained 1,900 to 2,000 days after a stem cell transplant with posttransplant cyclophosphamide. This chain uses TRBV7-8 with TRBJ1-1; 9 bases match TRBD1. The CDR3 loop reads CASSFLGTGPNTEAFF. DNA for the CDR3: TGTGCCAGCAGTTTTCTCGGGACAGGGCCGAACACTGAAGCTTTCTTT.